This TCR beta chain came from a study of cytomegalovirus exposure and HLA in healthy donors. V was pared by 5 bases and J by 2 bases, with 6 bases between. CDR1 and CDR2 from the germline V gene are SNHLY and FYNNEI. CDR3 length equals 12 residues. Points from the study as a whole: Both high specificity and high sensitivity reportedly marked the classifier's diagnosis of cytomegalovirus status. The likely explanation for a cluster of highly shared sequence variants was sequencing artifact.

Concerning this clone itself: The antigen is not known.

PCR was performed using 60 Vbeta and 13 Jbeta primers. Data came from immunoSEQ multiplex PCR; TCRdb stores just in-frame clones and leaves some out. The sample holds around 160,000 clones, under 85% seen once. This chain uses TRBV2 with TRBJ1-2; D remains ambiguous. This TCR came from a woman aged 35 to 49 in good health and CMV-seropositive. Input material: PBMCs. CDR3 amino acids: CASSTGNYGYTF. As DNA, the CDR3 is TGTGCCAGCAGTACGGGGAACTATGGCTACACCTTC.